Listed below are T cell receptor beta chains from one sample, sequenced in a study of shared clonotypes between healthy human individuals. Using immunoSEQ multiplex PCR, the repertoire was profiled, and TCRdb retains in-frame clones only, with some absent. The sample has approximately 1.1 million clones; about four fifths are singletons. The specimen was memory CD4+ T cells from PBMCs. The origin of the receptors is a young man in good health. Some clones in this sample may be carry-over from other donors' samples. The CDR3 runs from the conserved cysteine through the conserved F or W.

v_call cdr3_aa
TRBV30 CAWLRGPGANVLTF
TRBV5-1 CASSPGQDNYGYTF
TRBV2 CALRARGSGNTIYF
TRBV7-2 CASSLAAATPTQYF
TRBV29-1 CSVEGVGVRGGTQYF
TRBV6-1 CASSEPGTVNTEAFF
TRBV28 CASRRQTSSGNTIYF
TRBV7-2 CASSTSTGVYNEQFF
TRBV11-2 CASSSGGGARGHNEQFF
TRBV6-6 CASSPRGDYYEQYF
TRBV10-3 CAISDRAQNTEAFF
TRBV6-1 CASSEADRVVQPQHF
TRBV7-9 CASSRYTSSYNEQFF
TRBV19 CASSPVRARLEPQHF
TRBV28 CASSPQVLPKQYF
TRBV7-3 CASSRGGQETQYF
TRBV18 CASSLYGQGRYEQFF
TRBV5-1 CASSLAPPNTEAFF
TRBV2 CASSTVPYYGYTF
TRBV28 CASRTAGQGFNYGYTF
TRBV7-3 CASSPRALAGASTDTQYF
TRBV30 CAWSVKGSPLQPQHF
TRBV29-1 CSVGARGEKLFF
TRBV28 CASSEGRNTGELFF
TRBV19 CASTADRASYNEQFF
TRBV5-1 CASSLAQGENEKLFF
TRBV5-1 CASSTWGQFETQYF
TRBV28 CASSNFGQLVGYTF
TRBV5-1 CASSLAASSYNEQFF
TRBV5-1 CASSLQGGRNQPQHF
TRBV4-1 CASSQDPRRGTSTDTQYF
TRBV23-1 CASSQSGRGRGNEQFF
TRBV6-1 CASTPVGSYGYTF
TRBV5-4 CASSLGTSGSRQETQYF
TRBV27 CASSLWSGVDEQFF
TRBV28 CASSGDAQGRQPQHF
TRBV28 CASSLGAGGAYEQYF
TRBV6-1 CASRVTRGSADTQYF
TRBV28 CASRPTGETGKAEAFF
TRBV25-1 CASSVIDDTQYF